Following are 27 T cell receptor beta chains from one sample sequenced in a study of blood T cell repertoires in COVID-19. Repertoires were generated with immunoSEQ multiplex PCR, while TCRdb's copy carries only in-frame clones and drops some. Altogether 95,000 to 110,000 clones are present, approximately 80% being singletons, with the ten largest covering 4% to 5.5%. Source material: peripheral blood. The receptors stem from a man aged 55 to 70 with acute or convalescent COVID-19.

CDR3 region: CASSLRQGTYEQYF. The CDR3, as DNA: TGCGCCAGCAGCTTGCGACAGGGGACCTACGAGCAGTACTTC. The chain uses TRBV5-1 and TRBJ2-7; 8 nucleotides align to TRBD1. Germline CDR1 reads SGHRS; CDR2 reads YFSETQ. The CDR3 sequence is 14 residues long. The V segment lost 1 base and the J segment 2 bases; nucleotides outside the gene matches: 2.

There are a few counts of this clone. CDR3 sequence reads: CASSLATGGYYEQYF. In DNA form, the CDR3 reads TGTGCCAGCAGTCTTGCGACAGGGGGTTACTACGAGCAGTACTTC. The chain has TRBV27 and TRBJ2-7; 9 nucleotides agree with TRBD1. V shed 5 bases, J shed 3 bases, and the junction held 8 bases outside the gene matches. The CDR3 is 15 amino acids. Germline V gives CDR1 MNHEY, CDR2 SMNVEV (reference sequence).

The chain employs TRBV29-1 and TRBJ2-7; 11 bases align to TRBD2. V lost 3 bases to trimming and J lost 9 bases; unmatched junction nucleotides: 7. The CDR3 runs 13 residues. Germline V gives CDR1 SQVTM, CDR2 ANQGSEA. This CDR3 is CSVEGLADLGQYF. Here the CDR3 DNA reads TGCAGCGTTGAGGGACTAGCGGACCTTGGGCAGTACTTC.

This clone was recorded only once. The J gene is TRBJ2-6, the V gene TRBV5-1; D is perhaps TRBD2 (6 bases). Between the trimmed V and J ends, which lost 4 bases and 4 bases, there was a span of 12 bases. Germline V CDR1 and CDR2: SGHRS, YFSETQ. The CDR3 sequence is 15 residues long. The CDR3 coding sequence is TGCGCCAGCAGCAACGGAGGGGCCGGGGCCAACGTCCTGACTTTC. It yields the protein CASSNGGAGANVLTF.

This chain connects TRBV9 to TRBJ2-2, with D perhaps TRBD2 (5 bases). This CDR3 comprises 16 residues. In germline, CDR1 is SGDLS, CDR2 YYNGEE. Trimming cost V 0 bases and J 6 bases, with 15 bases left between them. The CDR3 DNA sequence: TGTGCCAGCAGCGTAGGTGTCTCCTACGGGGCCGGGGAGCTGTTTTTT. Translating it yields CASSVGVSYGAGELFF. The variable domain in full, completed from reference TRBV9 and TRBJ2-2, reads DSGVTQTPKHLITATGQRVTLRCSPRSGDLSVYWYQQSLDQGLQFLIQYYNGEERAKGNILERFSAQQFPDLHSELNLSSLELGDSALYFCASSVGVSYGAGELFFGEGSRLTVL.

The V call is TRBV15, the J call TRBJ2-1, with 8 positions matching TRBD2. J lost 7 bases, V lost 8 bases, and 10 bases had no gene match. In germline, CDR1 is LNHNV, CDR2 YYDKDF (reference sequence). This CDR3 has 14 amino acids. This chain's CDR3 is CATGPGGLRNEQFF. In nucleotides, the CDR3 is TGTGCCACCGGGCCGGGAGGGCTAAGGAATGAGCAGTTCTTC.

The chain joins TRBV24-1 to TRBJ2-7; TRBD1 aligns across 7 bases. This CDR3 spans 12 amino acids. V dropped 9 bases and J dropped 7; count of bases not matched to a gene: 8. Germline V gene data show CDR1 as KGHDR and CDR2 as SFDVKD. In nucleotides, the CDR3 is TGTGCCACCTCGACAGGGTCCTTAGAGCAGTACTTC. It codes for CATSTGSLEQYF.

The rearrangement joins TRBV27 to TRBJ1-2; D gene uncertain. From germline, CDR1 is MNHEY and CDR2 SMNVEV (reference sequence). CDR3 length equals 16 residues. V lost 0 bases, J lost 4 bases, and 15 bases lay in between. The CDR3 DNA follows: TGTGCCAGCAGTTTATCCCCTACGCCAGGCAGCTATGGCTACACCTTC. Translation: CASSLSPTPGSYGYTF.

The gene calls are TRBV19 and TRBJ2-1; 9 bases are a match to TRBD1. The CDR3 covers 17 residues. V lost 9 bases and J lost 0; bases outside the gene matches: 12. The V gene's germline CDR1 is LNHDA and CDR2 SQIVND (reference sequence). The CDR3 DNA sequence: TGTGCCAGAGGGACAGGGACCGTGGGAAGCTCCTACAATGAGCAGTTCTTC. Its protein is CARGTGTVGSSYNEQFF.

This clone appeared once. The rearrangement uses TRBV2 and TRBJ2-3, with 10 bases identical to TRBD2. The CDR3 has 15 residues. The germline V gene encodes CDR1 SNHLY and CDR2 FYNNEI. J was trimmed by 1 base and V by 7 bases; bases with no gene match: 5. CDR3 in amino acids: CASNSGTSGTDTQYF. For the CDR3, the DNA is TGTGCCAGCAACTCAGGGACTAGCGGCACAGATACGCAGTATTTT.

In its sample, this clone was seen once. The rearrangement joins TRBV10-3 to TRBJ2-7; TRBD2 agrees at 14 bases. CDR3 size: 16 residues. The trim removed 0 bases at V and 4 bases at J, leaving 2 bases unmatched. Germline assignment: CDR1 ENHRY and CDR2 SYGVKD. CDR3 sequence (DNA): TGTGCCATCAGTGAGTCAGGGACTAGCGGGAGTTACGAGCAGTACTTC. This codes for CAISESGTSGSYEQYF.

The J gene is TRBJ1-1, the V gene TRBV30; tentatively, D is TRBD1 (6 bases). Germline assignment: CDR1 GTSNPN and CDR2 SVGIG (reference sequence). The CDR3 extends over 13 amino acids. V shed 8 bases and J shed 2 bases, with 15 bases lying between them. The chain's CDR3 is CALKGGVNTEAFF. Here the CDR3 DNA reads TGTGCCCTCAAAGGGGGAGTTAACACTGAAGCTTTCTTT.

The genes are TRBV18 and TRBJ2-5; TRBD1 might be the D (5 bases). V lost 3 bases and J lost 3, with 11 bases in between. CDR3 size: 14 residues. The germline V gene encodes CDR1 KGHSH and CDR2 LQKENI. As DNA, the CDR3 is TGTGCCAGCTCACCGGCCTCGACAGAAGAGACCCAGTACTTC. It translates to CASSPASTEETQYF.

CDR3 sequence (DNA): TGTGCCAGCAGCTTCATGGGACTAGCGACCCCCGGCACGCAGTATTTT. It translates to CASSFMGLATPGTQYF. This sequence joins TRBV7-8 and TRBJ2-3; 10 positions agree with TRBD2. The CDR3 has 16 residues. Trimming removed 3 bases from V and 9 bases from J; junction bases left unmatched: 12. CDR1 is SGHVS and CDR2 is FQNEAQ in the germline V gene.

The rearrangement uses TRBV11-2 and TRBJ1-6; D is unclear. This CDR3 spans 14 amino acids. V shed 4 bases and J shed 10 bases, with 14 bases lying between them. The germline gives CDR1 SGHAT, CDR2 FQNNGV. The CDR3 region has the DNA TGTGCCAGCAGCTCGGGAATTCAAACCTCACCCCTCCACTTT. It specifies CASSSGIQTSPLHF.

This chain joins TRBV30 and TRBJ1-1, with D unresolved. Germline V gene lookup returns CDR1 GTSNPN and CDR2 SVGIG (reference sequence). V was pared by 0 bases and J by 0 bases, with 5 bases between. The CDR3 spans 13 residues. CDR3: CAWSVAMNTEAFF. Here the CDR3 DNA reads TGTGCCTGGAGTGTAGCCATGAACACTGAAGCTTTCTTT. Full variable domain (missing parts from reference TRBV30 and TRBJ1-1): SQTIHQWPATLVQPVGSPLSLECTVEGTSNPNLYWYRQAAGRGLQLLFYSVGIGQISSEVPQNLSASRPQDRQFILSSKKLLLSDSGFYLCAWSVAMNTEAFFGQGTRLTVV.

CDR3 region: CASSFGRNFPTDTQYF. The CDR3 DNA follows: TGTGCCAGCAGCTTTGGGCGAAACTTCCCCACAGATACGCAGTATTTT. The rearrangement links TRBV7-2 to TRBJ2-3; no reliable D call. The CDR3 contains 16 residues. Trimming pared 3 bases from V and 2 bases from J, leaving 15 bases between. CDR1 and CDR2 from the germline V gene are SGHTA and FQGNSA.

This chain uses TRBV19 with TRBJ2-3, with 10 bases aligning to TRBD1. Trimming at V came to 3 bases and at J to 5 bases, leaving 5 bases not matched to a gene. This CDR3 comprises 15 residues. Germline V gene lookup returns CDR1 LNHDA and CDR2 SQIVND (reference sequence). The CDR3 coding sequence is TGTGCCAGTAGTATTAAGGACAGGGGGAGAGATACGCAGTATTTT. Its translation: CASSIKDRGRDTQYF.

This chain links TRBV5-8 with TRBJ2-7; maybe TRBD2 (6 bases). V gave up 1 base and J gave up 1 base, with 12 bases separating them. CDR3 length equals 15 residues. Germline lookup yields CDR1 SGHTS and CDR2 YDEGEE. In nucleotides, the CDR3 is TGTGCCAGCAGCTTGCAACCGGCGGGGTCCTACGAGCAGTACTTC. Encoded protein: CASSLQPAGSYEQYF.

The rearrangement uses TRBV5-1 and TRBJ2-7, with 9 bases that match TRBD2. CDR1 is SGHRS and CDR2 is YFSETQ in the germline V gene. V dropped 5 bases and J dropped 5; count of bases not matched to a gene: 5. The CDR3 spans 13 residues. CDR3 residues: CASSSGSRNEQYF. In DNA, the CDR3 is TGCGCCAGCAGTAGCGGGAGTAGGAACGAGCAGTACTTC.

The rearrangement uses TRBV30 and TRBJ1-1, with D perhaps TRBD1 (5 bases). V gave up 0 bases and J gave up 5 bases, with 13 bases separating them. Germline values: CDR1 GTSNPN, CDR2 SVGIG (reference sequence). The CDR3 runs to 14 residues. The CDR3, as DNA: TGTGCCTGGAGTGTTGGGGGAGGATGGACTGAAGCTTTCTTT. Its translation: CAWSVGGGWTEAFF.

The CDR3 DNA reads TGTGCCAGCAGCCCTCGGACAGCGGAGGGTCTAGCGGGAGGTATTTACTTC. Translating gives CASSPRTAEGLAGGIYF. This chain uses TRBV5-6 with TRBJ2-4; 11 nucleotides match TRBD2. Germline V gives CDR1 SGHDT, CDR2 YYEEEE. The CDR3 sequence is 17 residues long. V gave up 4 bases and J gave up 16 bases; unmatched junction bases: 22.

The sample holds one count of this clone. The chain has TRBV7-9 and TRBJ1-5, with 7 positions matching TRBD1. The CDR3 has 14 amino acids. V shed 5 bases and J 2 bases; nucleotides not matched to a gene: 3. From germline, CDR1 is SEHNR and CDR2 FQNEAQ (reference sequence). The CDR3, as DNA: TGTGCCAGCAGCCACAGGGGAGGCAATCAGCCCCAGCATTTT. Translating gives CASSHRGGNQPQHF.

This rearrangement joins TRBV27 to TRBJ1-6, with D possibly TRBD1 on 6 matching bases. Germline CDR1 and CDR2: MNHEY and SMNVEV (reference sequence). V lost 9 bases and J 9 bases, leaving 18 bases between the germline ends. The CDR3 is 14 amino acids. CDR3 loop: CASTRGREGSPLHF. The CDR3 DNA follows: TGTGCCAGTACCAGGGGCAGGGAAGGTTCACCCCTCCACTTT.

DNA of the CDR3: TGTGCCAGCAGTTTTGCCTCCTCAGGGGGATGGGGCTACACCTTC. Protein sequence: CASSFASSGGWGYTF. The chain uses TRBV13 and TRBJ1-2; 7 bases are shared with TRBD1. V was pared by 6 bases and J by 8 bases, with 15 bases of the junction left unmatched. The CDR3 is 15 residues long. Germline lookup yields CDR1 PRHDT and CDR2 FYEKMQ (reference sequence).

V is TRBV5-5 and J is TRBJ2-5; TRBD1 agrees at 7 bases. The CDR3 runs to 14 residues. V lost 4 bases to trimming and J lost 1 base; unmatched junction nucleotides: 4. Germline lookup yields CDR1 SGHKS and CDR2 YYEKEE (reference sequence). This chain's CDR3 is CASSVRDSQETQYF. The CDR3, as DNA: TGTGCCAGCAGCGTCCGGGACAGCCAAGAGACCCAGTACTTC. The variable domain in full, with the rest retrieved from reference TRBV5-5 and TRBJ2-5, is DAGVTQSPTHLIKTRGQQVTLRCSPISGHKSVSWYQQVLGQGPQFIFQYYEKEERGRGNFPDRFSARQFPNYSSELNVNALLLGDSALYLCASSVRDSQETQYFGPGTRLLVL.

The chain combines TRBV6-5 with TRBJ2-7, with 8 nucleotides matching TRBD2. V lost 6 bases, J lost 0 bases, and 7 bases stayed unmatched. The germline gives CDR1 MNHEY, CDR2 SVGAGI. The CDR3 totals 15 residues. The CDR3 here is CASSPRGDRSYEQYF. CDR3 sequence (DNA): TGTGCCAGCAGCCCGCGGGGGGACCGCTCCTACGAGCAGTACTTC.